What follows describes a single TCR beta chain. This specimen comes from a study of chemoradiotherapy in HPV16-positive cancers. Germline V gene lookup returns CDR1 SGHVS and CDR2 FQNEAQ. The CDR3 sequence is 17 residues long. J lost 5 bases, V lost 5 bases, and 10 bases had no gene match. The repertoire was sequenced with immunoSEQ multiplex PCR; TCRdb's copy has only in-frame clones and lacks some. The sample shows 30,000 to 40,000 clones, more than 65% of them seen only once. The material sequenced was blood, taken from a patient who underwent chemoradiotherapy. The TCR was taken from a human donor with HPV-associated anogenital cancer. The V gene is TRBV7-8, the J gene TRBJ2-3, with 13 bases lining up with TRBD2. CDR3 bases: TGTGCCAGCAGCCTTCGACTAGCGGGGGGCCAGGGAGATACGCAGTATTTT. Amino acid sequence: CASSLRLAGGQGDTQYF.